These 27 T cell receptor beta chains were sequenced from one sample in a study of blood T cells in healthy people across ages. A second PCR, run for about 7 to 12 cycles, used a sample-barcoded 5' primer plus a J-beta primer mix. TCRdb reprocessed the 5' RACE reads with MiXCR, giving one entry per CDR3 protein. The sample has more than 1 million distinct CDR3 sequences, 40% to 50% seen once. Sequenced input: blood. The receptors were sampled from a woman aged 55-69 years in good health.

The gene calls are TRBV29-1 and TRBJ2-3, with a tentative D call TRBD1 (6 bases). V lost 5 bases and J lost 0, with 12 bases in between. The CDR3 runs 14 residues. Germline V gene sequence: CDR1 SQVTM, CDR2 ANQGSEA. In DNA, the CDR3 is TGCAGCGTTTTGGGGGCAATAAGCACAGATACGCAGTATTTT. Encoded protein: CSVLGAISTDTQYF.

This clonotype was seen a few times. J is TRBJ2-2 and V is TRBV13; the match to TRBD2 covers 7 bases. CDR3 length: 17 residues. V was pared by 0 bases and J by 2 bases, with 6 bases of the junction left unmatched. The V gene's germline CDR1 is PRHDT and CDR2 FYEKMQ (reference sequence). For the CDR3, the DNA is TGTGCCAGCAGCTTAGGCCAAAGCGGGATAAACACCGGGGAGCTGTTTTTT. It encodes CASSLGQSGINTGELFF.

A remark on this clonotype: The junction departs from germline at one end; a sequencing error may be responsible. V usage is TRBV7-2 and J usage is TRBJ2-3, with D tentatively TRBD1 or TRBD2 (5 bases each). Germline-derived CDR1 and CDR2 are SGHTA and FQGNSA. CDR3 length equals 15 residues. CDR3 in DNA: TGTGCCAGCAGACAAACGGGACCCCGCACAGATGCGCAGTATTTT. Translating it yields CASRQTGPRTDAQYF.

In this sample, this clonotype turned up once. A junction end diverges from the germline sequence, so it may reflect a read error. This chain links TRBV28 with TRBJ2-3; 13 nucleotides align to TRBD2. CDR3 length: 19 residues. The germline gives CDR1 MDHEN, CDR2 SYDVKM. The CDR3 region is CASSGPGTSGILHTDAQYF. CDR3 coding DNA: TGTGCCAGCAGTGGCCCGGGGACTAGCGGGATCCTTCACACAGATGCGCAGTATTTT.

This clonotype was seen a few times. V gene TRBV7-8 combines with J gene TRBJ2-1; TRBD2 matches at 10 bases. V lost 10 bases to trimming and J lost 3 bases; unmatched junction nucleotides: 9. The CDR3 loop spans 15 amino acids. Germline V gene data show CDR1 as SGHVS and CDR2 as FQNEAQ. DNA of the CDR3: TGTGCCACCGTCTCCAGCGGGAGGGGCTACAATGAGCAGTTCTTC. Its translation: CATVSSGRGYNEQFF.

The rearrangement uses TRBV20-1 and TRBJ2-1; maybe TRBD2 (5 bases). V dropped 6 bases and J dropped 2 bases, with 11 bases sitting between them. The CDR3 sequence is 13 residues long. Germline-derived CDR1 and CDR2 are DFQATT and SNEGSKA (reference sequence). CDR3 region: CSATRSPYNEQFF. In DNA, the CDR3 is TGCAGTGCCACTAGGTCCCCCTACAATGAGCAGTTCTTC.

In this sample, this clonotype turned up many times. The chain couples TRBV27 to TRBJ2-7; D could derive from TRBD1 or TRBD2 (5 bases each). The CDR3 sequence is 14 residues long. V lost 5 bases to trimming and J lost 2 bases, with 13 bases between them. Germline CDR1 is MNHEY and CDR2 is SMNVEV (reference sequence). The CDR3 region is CASSRTGRTYEQYF. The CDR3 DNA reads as TGTGCCAGCAGTAGGACGGGACGCACCTACGAGCAGTACTTC.

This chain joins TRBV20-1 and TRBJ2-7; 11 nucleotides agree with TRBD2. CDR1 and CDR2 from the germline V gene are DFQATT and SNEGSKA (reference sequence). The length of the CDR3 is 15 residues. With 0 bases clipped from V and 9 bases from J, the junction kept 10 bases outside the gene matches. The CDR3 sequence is CSARDDIAGGPWQYF. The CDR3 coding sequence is TGCAGTGCTAGAGATGACATAGCGGGAGGGCCGTGGCAGTACTTC.

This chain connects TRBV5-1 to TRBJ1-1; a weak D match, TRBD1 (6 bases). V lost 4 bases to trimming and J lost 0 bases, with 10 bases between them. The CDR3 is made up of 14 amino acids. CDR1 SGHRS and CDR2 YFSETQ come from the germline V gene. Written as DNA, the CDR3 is TGCGCCAGCAGCCGGGGGCTCCTGAACACTGAAGCTTTCTTT. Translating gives CASSRGLLNTEAFF.

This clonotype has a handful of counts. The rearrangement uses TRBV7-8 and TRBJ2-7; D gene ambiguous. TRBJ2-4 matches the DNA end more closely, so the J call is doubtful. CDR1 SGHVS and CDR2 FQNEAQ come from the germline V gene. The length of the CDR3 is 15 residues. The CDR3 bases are TGTGCCAGCAGCGCCCCGTGGCAAGCCAAAAACATTCAGTACTTC. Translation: CASSAPWQAKNIQYF.

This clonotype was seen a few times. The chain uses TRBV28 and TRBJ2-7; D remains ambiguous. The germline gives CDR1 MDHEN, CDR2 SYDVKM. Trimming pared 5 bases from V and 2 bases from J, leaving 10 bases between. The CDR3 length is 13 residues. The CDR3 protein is CASSVEVPYEQYF. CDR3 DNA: TGTGCCAGCAGTGTAGAAGTCCCCTACGAGCAGTACTTC.

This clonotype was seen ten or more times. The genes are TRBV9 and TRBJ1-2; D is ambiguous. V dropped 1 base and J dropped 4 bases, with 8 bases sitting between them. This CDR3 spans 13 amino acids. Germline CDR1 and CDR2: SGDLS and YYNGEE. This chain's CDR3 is CASSVNGGYGYTF. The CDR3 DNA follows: TGTGCCAGCAGCGTAAATGGAGGCTATGGCTACACCTTC.

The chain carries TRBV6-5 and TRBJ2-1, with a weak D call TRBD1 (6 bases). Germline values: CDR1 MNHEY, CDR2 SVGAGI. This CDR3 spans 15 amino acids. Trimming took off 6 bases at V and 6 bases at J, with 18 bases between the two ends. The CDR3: CASRYVGQNFNEQFF. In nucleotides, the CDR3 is TGTGCCAGCAGGTACGTCGGACAGAACTTCAATGAGCAGTTCTTC.

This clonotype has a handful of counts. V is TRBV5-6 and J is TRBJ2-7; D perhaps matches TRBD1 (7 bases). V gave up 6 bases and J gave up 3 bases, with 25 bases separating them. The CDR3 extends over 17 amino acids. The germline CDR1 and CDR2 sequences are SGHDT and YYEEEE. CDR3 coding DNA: TGTGCCAGCATGGCCCTCAGGCGGAGGGGGCTATACTACGAGCAGTACTTC. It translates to CASMALRRRGLYYEQYF. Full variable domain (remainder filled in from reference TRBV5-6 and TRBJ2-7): DAGVTQSPTHLIKTRGQQVTLRCSPKSGHDTVSWYQQALGQGPQFIFQYYEEEERQRGNFPDRFSGHQFPNYSSELNVNALLLGDSALYLCASMALRRRGLYYEQYFGPGTRLTVT.

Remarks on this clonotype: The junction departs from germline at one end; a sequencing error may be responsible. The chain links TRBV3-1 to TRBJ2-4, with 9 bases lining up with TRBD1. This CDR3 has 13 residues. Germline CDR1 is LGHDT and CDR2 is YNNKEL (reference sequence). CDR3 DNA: TGTGCCAGTAGCCGAGACAGGGGGGACATTCAGTACTTC. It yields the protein CASSRDRGDIQYF.

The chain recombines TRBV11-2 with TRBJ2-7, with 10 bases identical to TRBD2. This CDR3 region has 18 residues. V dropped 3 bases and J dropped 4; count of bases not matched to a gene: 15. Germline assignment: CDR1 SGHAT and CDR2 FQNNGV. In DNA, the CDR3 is TGTGCCAGCAGCTTTGGTTGGGAGAAGCGGGAGGGCCGGTACGAGCAGTACTTC. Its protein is CASSFGWEKREGRYEQYF.

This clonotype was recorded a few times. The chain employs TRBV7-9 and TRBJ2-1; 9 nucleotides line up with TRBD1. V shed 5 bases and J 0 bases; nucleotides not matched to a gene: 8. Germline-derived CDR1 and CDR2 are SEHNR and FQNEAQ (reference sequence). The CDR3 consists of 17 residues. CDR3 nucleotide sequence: TGTGCCAGCAGCAAAACGGGACAGGGACTCTCCTACAATGAGCAGTTCTTC. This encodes CASSKTGQGLSYNEQFF.

CDR3 nucleotides: TGCAGTGCCGCCCCGGGGGCTGGTGGAGAGACCCAGTACTTC. It is translated as CSAAPGAGGETQYF. V and J are TRBV20-1 and TRBJ2-5; perhaps D is TRBD1 or TRBD2 (6 bases each). The germline gives CDR1 DFQATT, CDR2 SNEGSKA (reference sequence). Trimming pared 6 bases from V and 4 bases from J, leaving 18 bases between. This CDR3 has 14 amino acids.

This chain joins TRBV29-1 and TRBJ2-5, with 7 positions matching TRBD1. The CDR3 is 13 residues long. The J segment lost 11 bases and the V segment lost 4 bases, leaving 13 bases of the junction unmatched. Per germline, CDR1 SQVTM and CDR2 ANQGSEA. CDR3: CSVGTGAHFEQYF. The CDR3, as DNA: TGCAGCGTTGGGACAGGCGCCCATTTTGAGCAGTACTTC.

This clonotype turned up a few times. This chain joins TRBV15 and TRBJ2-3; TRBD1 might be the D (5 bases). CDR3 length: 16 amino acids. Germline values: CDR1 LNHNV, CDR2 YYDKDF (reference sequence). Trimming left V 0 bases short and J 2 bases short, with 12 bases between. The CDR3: CATSREGSGYTDTQYF. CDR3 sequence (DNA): TGTGCCACCAGCAGAGAGGGTTCAGGGTACACAGATACGCAGTATTTT.

In nucleotides, the CDR3 is TGTGCCAGCAGTTTAGCGGACCAAGAGCAGTACTTC. This sequence encodes CASSLADQEQYF. V usage is TRBV28 and J usage is TRBJ2-5; D is uncertain. The CDR3 is 12 amino acids. The V gene's germline CDR1 is MDHEN and CDR2 SYDVKM. The V end was cut by 2 bases, the J end by 11 bases, with 12 bases between.

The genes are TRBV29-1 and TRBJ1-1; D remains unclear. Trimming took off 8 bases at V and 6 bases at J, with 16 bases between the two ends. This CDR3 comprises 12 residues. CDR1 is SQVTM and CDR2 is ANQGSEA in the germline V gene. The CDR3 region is CSSGVGFAEAFF. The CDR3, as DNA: TGCAGCAGTGGCGTGGGGTTCGCTGAAGCTTTCTTT.

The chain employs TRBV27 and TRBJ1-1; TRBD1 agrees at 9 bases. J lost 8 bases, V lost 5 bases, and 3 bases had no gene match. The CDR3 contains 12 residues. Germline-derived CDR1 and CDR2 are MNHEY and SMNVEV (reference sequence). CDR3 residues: CASSHRGLEAFF. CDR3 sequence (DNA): TGTGCCAGCAGTCACAGGGGGCTCGAAGCTTTCTTT.

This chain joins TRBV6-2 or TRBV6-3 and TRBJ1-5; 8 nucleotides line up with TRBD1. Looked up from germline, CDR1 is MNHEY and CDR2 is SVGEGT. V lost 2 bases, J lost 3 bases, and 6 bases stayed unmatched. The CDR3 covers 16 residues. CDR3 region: CASSYAGQGFNQPQHF. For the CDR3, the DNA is TGTGCCAGCAGTTACGCCGGACAGGGATTCAATCAGCCCCAGCATTTT.

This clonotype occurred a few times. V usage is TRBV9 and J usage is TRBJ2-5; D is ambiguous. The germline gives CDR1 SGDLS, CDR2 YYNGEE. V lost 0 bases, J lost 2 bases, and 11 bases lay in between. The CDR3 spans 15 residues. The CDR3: CASSVGHGKQETQYF. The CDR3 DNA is TGTGCCAGCAGCGTAGGCCACGGAAAACAAGAGACCCAGTACTTC.

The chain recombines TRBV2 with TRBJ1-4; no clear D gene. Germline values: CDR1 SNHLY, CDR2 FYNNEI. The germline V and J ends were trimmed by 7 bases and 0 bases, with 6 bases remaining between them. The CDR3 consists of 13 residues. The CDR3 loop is CASMDSTNEKLFF. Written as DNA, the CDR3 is TGTGCCAGCATGGACTCAACTAATGAAAAACTGTTTTTT.

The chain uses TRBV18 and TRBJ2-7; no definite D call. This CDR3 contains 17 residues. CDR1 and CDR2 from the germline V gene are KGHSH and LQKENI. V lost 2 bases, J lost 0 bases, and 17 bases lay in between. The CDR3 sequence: CASSPVTGQVSSYEQYF. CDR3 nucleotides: TGTGCCAGCTCACCAGTTACCGGGCAGGTCAGCTCCTACGAGCAGTACTTC. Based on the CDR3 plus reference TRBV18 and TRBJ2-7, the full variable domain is NAGVMQNPRHLVRRRGQEARLRCSPMKGHSHVYWYRQLPEEGLKFMVYLQKENIIDESGMPKERFSAEFPKEGPSILRIQQVVRGDSAAYFCASSPVTGQVSSYEQYFGPGTRLTVT.